The clone carrying this T cell receptor beta chain was counted between two and nine times. This entry is derived from a study of T-cell reconstitution after alpha-beta-depleted transplantation in children. Unique molecular identifiers were incorporated when the TCRbeta library was constructed. TCRdb ran MiXCR on the PCR reads and lists one entry per CDR3 protein. The sample records around 200,000 distinct CDR3 sequences, 17% being singletons. Trimming took 4 bases from V and 9 from J, leaving 16 bases between them. Germline V lookup: CDR1 SGHAT, CDR2 FQNNGV. The CDR3 loop spans 15 amino acids. The TCR comes from a male patient under 10 years old who had a stem cell transplant for acute lymphoblastic leukemia, so the T cells may come from the graft donor. The sample here was PBMCs, mostly from graft donor cells, taken 360 days after TCRalphabeta/CD19-depleted stem cell transplant. The rearrangement uses TRBV11-2 and TRBJ1-6; D might be TRBD1 (6 bases). CDR3 residues: CASSSPTGKSSPLHF. The CDR3 DNA reads TGTGCCAGCAGCTCCCCTACAGGGAAGAGTTCACCCCTCCACTTT.